The rows below give T cell receptor beta chains drawn from one sample of a study of blood T cell repertoires in COVID-19. Here immunoSEQ multiplex PCR was the method, and the copy in TCRdb shows in-frame clones only, minus some. The sample lists under 110,000 clones; 91% were seen once. The sample was peripheral blood. The receptor set was obtained from a man aged 50 to 60 with acute or convalescent COVID-19. CDR3s include the opening cysteine and the closing phenylalanine or tryptophan. Each record gives: D gene, J gene, clone size, V gene, CDR3 protein, CDR3 DNA. A D gene is named only where the DNA matches it firmly. Expanded clones get a size class; other rows say once, few or many, or leave the size out.

TRBD1 | TRBJ2-1 | . | TRBV7-8 | CASSLEGTGAYNEQFF | TGTGCCAGCAGCTTAGAGGGGACAGGGGCCTACAATGAGCAGTTCTTC
. | TRBJ1-2 | . | TRBV19 | CASRGENGYTF | TGTGCCAGTAGGGGAGAAAATGGCTACACCTTC
TRBD1 | TRBJ2-7 | . | TRBV4-3 | CASSPGQGTYEQYF | TGCGCCAGCAGCCCGGGACAGGGGACCTACGAGCAGTACTTC
. | TRBJ1-3 | once | TRBV5-6 | CASSPGQTGNTIYF | TGTGCCAGCAGCCCCGGACAGACTGGAAACACCATATATTTT
TRBD1 | TRBJ1-5 | . | TRBV11-2 | CASSRDRGPNQPQHF | TGTGCCAGCAGCCGGGACAGGGGTCCCAATCAGCCCCAGCATTTT
TRBD2 | TRBJ2-3 | . | TRBV4-3 | CASSPLGTSGITDTQYF | TGCGCCAGCAGCCCATTGGGGACTAGCGGGATCACAGATACGCAGTATTTT
TRBD1 | TRBJ2-7 | . | TRBV5-6 | CASSLGQGAFSEQYF | TGTGCCAGCAGCTTGGGACAGGGGGCTTTCTCCGAGCAGTACTTC
. | TRBJ2-6 | . | TRBV19 | CASSNRRSSGANVLTF | TGTGCCAGTAGTAACCGACGGAGCTCTGGGGCCAACGTCCTGACTTTC
. | TRBJ1-5 | once | TRBV28 | CASSSHMVGYQHF | TGTGCCAGCAGTTCCCATATGGTCGGGTACCAGCATTTT
. | TRBJ1-6 | . | TRBV7-3 | CASSLTPIPGSDSPLHF | TGTGCCAGCAGCTTAACCCCAATCCCAGGGTCGGATTCACCCCTCCACTTT